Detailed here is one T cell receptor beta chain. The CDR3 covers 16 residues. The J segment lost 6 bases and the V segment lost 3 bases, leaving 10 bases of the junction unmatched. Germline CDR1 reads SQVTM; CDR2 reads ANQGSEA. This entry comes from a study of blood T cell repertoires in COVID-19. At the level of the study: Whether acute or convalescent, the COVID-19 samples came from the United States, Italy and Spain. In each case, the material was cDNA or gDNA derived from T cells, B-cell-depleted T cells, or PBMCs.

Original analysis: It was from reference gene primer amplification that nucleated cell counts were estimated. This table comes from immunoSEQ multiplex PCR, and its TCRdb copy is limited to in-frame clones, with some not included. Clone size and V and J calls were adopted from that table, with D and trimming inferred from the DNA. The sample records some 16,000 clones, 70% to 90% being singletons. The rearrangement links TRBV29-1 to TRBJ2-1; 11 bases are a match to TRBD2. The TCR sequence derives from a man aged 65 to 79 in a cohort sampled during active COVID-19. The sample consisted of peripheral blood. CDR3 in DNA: TGCAGCGTTGAGGGGGTCCTAGCGGGAGGCTTCAATGAGCAGTTCTTC. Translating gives CSVEGVLAGGFNEQFF.